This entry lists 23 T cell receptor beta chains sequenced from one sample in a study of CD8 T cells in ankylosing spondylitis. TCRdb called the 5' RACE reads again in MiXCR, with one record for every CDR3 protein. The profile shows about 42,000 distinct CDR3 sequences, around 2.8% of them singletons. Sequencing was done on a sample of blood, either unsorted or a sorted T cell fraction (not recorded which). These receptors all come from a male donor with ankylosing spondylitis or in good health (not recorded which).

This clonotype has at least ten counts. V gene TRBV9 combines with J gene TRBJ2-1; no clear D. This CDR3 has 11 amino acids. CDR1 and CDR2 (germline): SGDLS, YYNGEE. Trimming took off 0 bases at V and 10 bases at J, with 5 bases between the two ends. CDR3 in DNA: TGTGCCAGCAGCGTAGTAGGGGAGCAGTTCTTC. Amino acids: CASSVVGEQFF.

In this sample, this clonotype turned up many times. The chain's CDR3 is CASSPYQETQYF. For the CDR3, the DNA is TGTGCCAGCAGCCCGTACCAAGAGACCCAGTACTTC. The chain joins TRBV9 to TRBJ2-5; D is unclear. CDR1 is SGDLS, CDR2 YYNGEE, per germline. The CDR3 covers 12 residues. The ends were cut back, 4 bases at V and 0 bases at J, with 4 bases in the middle. Complete variable domain (other parts from reference TRBV9 and TRBJ2-5): DSGVTQTPKHLITATGQRVTLRCSPRSGDLSVYWYQQSLDQGLQFLIQYYNGEERAKGNILERFSAQQFPDLHSELNLSSLELGDSALYFCASSPYQETQYFGPGTRLLVL.

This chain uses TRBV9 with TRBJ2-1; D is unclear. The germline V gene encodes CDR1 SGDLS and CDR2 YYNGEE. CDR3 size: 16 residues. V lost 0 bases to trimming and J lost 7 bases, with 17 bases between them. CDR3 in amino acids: CASSVENVLVRNEQFF. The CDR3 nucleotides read TGTGCCAGCAGCGTAGAGAACGTTTTGGTTAGGAATGAGCAGTTCTTC.

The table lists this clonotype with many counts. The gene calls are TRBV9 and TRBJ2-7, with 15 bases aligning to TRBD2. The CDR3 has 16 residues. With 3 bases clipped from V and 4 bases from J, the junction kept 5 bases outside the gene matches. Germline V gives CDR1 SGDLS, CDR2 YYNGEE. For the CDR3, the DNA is TGTGCCAGCAGCGGTCAAGGGACTAGCGGGAGGTACGAGCAGTACTTC. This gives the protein CASSGQGTSGRYEQYF.

The CDR3: CASSVAGQDTQYF. The CDR3, as DNA: TGTGCCAGCAGCGTAGCGGGTCAAGATACGCAGTATTTT. V usage is TRBV9 and J usage is TRBJ2-3; D is ambiguous. The V end was cut by 0 bases, the J end by 5 bases, with 7 bases between. Germline assignment: CDR1 SGDLS and CDR2 YYNGEE. CDR3 length: 13 residues.

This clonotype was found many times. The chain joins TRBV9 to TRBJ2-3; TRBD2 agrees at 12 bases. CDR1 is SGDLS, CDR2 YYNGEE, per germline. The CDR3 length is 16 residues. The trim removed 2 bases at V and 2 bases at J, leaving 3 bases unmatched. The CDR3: CASSVRLAGDTDTQYF. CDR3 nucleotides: TGTGCCAGCAGCGTGAGACTAGCGGGAGACACAGATACGCAGTATTTT.

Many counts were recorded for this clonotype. CDR3 nucleotides: TGTGCCAGGCTATACAGGCCTGAAAAACTGTTTTTT. The encoded protein is CARLYRPEKLFF. This chain joins TRBV21-1 and TRBJ1-4; TRBD1 is the table's D call and was not checked against the DNA. TRBV21-1 is noted as a pseudogene. This CDR3 is 12 amino acids long.

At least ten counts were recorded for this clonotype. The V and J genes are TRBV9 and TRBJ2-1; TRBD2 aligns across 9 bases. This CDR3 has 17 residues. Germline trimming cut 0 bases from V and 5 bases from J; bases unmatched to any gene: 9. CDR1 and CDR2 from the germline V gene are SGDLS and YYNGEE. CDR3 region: CASSVVSASGDDNEQFF. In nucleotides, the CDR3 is TGTGCCAGCAGCGTAGTGTCCGCTAGCGGGGATGACAATGAGCAGTTCTTC.

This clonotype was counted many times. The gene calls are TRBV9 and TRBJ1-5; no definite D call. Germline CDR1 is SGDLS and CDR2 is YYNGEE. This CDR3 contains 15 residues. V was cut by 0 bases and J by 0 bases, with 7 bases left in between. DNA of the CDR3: TGTGCCAGCAGCGTAGGTCCTTATAGCAATCAGCCCCAGCATTTT. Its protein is CASSVGPYSNQPQHF.

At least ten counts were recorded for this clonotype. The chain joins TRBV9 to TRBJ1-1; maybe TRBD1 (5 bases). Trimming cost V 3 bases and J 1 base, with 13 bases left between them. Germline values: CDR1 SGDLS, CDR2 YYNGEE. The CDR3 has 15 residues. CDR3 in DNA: TGTGCCAGCAGCGCCGGGGTTACAGGGAACACTGAAGCTTTCTTT. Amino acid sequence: CASSAGVTGNTEAFF.

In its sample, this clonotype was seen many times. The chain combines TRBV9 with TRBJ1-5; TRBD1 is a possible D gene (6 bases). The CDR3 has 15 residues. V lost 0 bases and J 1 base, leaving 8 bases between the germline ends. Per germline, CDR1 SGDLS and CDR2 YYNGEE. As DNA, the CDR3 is TGTGCCAGCAGCGTAGAAGGGGGGAGCAATCAGCCCCAGCATTTT. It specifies CASSVEGGSNQPQHF.

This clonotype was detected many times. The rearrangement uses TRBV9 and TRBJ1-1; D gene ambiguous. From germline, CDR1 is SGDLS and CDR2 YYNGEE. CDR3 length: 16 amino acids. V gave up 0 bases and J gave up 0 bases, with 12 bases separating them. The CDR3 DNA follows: TGTGCCAGCAGCGTAGGTGATGTAGGATTGAACACTGAAGCTTTCTTT. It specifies CASSVGDVGLNTEAFF.

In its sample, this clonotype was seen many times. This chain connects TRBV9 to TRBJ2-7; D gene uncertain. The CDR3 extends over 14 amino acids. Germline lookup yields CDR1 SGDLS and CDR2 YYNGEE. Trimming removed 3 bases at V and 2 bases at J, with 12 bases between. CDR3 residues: CASSASPTAYEQYF. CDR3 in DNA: TGTGCCAGCAGCGCCTCACCGACGGCCTACGAGCAGTACTTC.

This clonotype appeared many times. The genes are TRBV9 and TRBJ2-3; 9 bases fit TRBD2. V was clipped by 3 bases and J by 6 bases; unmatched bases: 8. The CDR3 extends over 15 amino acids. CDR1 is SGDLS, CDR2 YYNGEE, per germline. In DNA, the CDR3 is TGTGCCAGCAGCGCCATAGCGGGAGCCCCCGATACGCAGTATTTT. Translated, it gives CASSAIAGAPDTQYF. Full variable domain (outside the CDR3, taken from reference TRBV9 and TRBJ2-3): DSGVTQTPKHLITATGQRVTLRCSPRSGDLSVYWYQQSLDQGLQFLIQYYNGEERAKGNILERFSAQQFPDLHSELNLSSLELGDSALYFCASSAIAGAPDTQYFGPGTRLTVL.

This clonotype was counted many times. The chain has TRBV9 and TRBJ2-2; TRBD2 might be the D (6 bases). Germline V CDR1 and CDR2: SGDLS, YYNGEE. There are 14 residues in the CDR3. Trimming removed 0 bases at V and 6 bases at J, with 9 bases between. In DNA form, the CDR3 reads TGTGCCAGCAGCGTAGCAACGGGAGCCGGGGAGCTGTTTTTT. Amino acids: CASSVATGAGELFF.

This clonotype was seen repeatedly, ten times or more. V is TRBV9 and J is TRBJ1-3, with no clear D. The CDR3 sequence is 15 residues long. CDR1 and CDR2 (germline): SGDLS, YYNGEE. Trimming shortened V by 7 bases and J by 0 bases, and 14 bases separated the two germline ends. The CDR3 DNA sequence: TGTGCCAGCGCCCCTGGCAGGAGCTCTGGAAACACCATATATTTT. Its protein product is CASAPGRSSGNTIYF.

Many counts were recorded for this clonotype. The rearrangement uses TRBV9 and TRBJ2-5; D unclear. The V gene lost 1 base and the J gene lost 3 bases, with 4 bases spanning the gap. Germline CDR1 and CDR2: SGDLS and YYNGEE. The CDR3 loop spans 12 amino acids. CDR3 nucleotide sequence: TGTGCCAGCAGCGTACTCGAAGAGACCCAGTACTTC. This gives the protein CASSVLEETQYF.

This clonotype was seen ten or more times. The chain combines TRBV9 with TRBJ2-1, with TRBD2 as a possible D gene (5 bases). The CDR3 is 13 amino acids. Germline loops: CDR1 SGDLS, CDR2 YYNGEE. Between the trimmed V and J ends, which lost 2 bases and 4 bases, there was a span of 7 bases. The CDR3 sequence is CASSVSDYNEQFF. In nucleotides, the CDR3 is TGTGCCAGCAGCGTTAGCGATTACAATGAGCAGTTCTTC.

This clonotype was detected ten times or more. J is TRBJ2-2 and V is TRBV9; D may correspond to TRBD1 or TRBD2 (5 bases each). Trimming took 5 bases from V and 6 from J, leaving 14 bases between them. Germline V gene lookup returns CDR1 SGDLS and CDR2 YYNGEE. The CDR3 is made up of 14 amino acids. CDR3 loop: CASRAPGGPGELFF. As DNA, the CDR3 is TGTGCCAGCAGGGCCCCTGGGGGACCCGGGGAGCTGTTTTTT.

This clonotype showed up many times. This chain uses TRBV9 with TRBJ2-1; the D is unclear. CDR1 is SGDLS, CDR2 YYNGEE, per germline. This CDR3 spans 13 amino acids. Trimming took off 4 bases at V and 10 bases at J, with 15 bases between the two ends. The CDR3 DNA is TGTGCCAGCAGCCCCGGCTTCGTTGGAGAGCAGTTCTTC. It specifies CASSPGFVGEQFF. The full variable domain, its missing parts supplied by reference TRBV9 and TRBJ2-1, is DSGVTQTPKHLITATGQRVTLRCSPRSGDLSVYWYQQSLDQGLQFLIQYYNGEERAKGNILERFSAQQFPDLHSELNLSSLELGDSALYFCASSPGFVGEQFFGPGTRLTVL.

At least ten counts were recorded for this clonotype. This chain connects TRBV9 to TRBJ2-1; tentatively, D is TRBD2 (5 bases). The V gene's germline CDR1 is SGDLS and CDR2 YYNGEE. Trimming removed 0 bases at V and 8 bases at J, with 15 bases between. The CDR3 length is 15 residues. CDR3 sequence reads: CASSVGGRGSDEQFF. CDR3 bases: TGTGCCAGCAGCGTAGGTGGGAGAGGGAGCGATGAGCAGTTCTTC.

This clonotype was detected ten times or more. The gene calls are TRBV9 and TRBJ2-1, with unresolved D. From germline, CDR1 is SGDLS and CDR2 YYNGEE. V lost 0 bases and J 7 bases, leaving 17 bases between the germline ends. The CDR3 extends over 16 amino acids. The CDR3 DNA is TGTGCCAGCAGCGTAGATACACCCTCCCCGTCGAATGAGCAGTTCTTC. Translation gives CASSVDTPSPSNEQFF.

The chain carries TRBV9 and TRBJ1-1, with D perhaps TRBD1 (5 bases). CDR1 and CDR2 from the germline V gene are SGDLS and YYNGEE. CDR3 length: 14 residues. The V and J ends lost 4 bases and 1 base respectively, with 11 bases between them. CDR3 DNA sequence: TGTGCCAGCAGCCGAACCCAGGGGAACACTGAAGCTTTCTTT. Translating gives CASSRTQGNTEAFF.